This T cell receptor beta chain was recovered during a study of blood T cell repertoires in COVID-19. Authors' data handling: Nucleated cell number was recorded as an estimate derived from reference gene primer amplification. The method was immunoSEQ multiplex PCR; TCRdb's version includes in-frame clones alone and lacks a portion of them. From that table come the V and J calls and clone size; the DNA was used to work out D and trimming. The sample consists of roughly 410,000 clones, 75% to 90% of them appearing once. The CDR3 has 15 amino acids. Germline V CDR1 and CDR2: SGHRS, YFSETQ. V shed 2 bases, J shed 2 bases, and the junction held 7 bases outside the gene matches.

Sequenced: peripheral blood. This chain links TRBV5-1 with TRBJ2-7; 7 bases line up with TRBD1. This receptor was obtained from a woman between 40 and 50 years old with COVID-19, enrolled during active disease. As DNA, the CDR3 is TGCGCCAGCAGCTTTGGGGCAGGGGGTACCTACGAGCAGTACTTC. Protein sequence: CASSFGAGGTYEQYF.